The present T cell receptor (beta chain) was sequenced within a study of shared clonotypes between healthy human individuals. The study's findings and limits: Generally, estimated richness proved larger in naive subsets than it did in memory subsets.

A remark on this clone: The target antigen is unknown.

TCRdb keeps only in-frame clones here, not all; method: immunoSEQ multiplex PCR. The profile shows over a million clones, approximately 80% of them singletons. Looked up from germline, CDR1 is MNHNS and CDR2 is SASEGT. The CDR3 covers 13 residues. Trimming at V came to 7 bases and at J to 7 bases, leaving 10 bases not matched to a gene. This clonotype originated in a young man in good health. Some clones in this sample may be carry-over from other donors' samples. The chain is built from TRBV6-1 and TRBJ2-7, with TRBD1 matching over 7 bases. What was sequenced was memory CD4+ T cells from PBMCs. The subset is: CD45RA-negative fraction. The CDR3 bases are TGTGCCAGCAACCCCGGACAGGCCGAGGAGCAGTACTTC. Translation: CASNPGQAEEQYF.